The 14 T cell receptor beta chains below all came from one sample that was sequenced in a study of post-analysis software for immune sequencing data. Incorporated into the TCR beta cDNA libraries were unique molecular identifiers, which served to reduce PCR and sequencing biases. In TCRdb, the PCR reads were re-called with MiXCR into one record per CDR3 protein. This sample has 700,000 to 800,000 distinct CDR3 sequences, with about 27% found just once. These receptors lack a known antigen. Study-wide results and limits: Patients had higher frequencies than controls of four to six TRBV segments, including TRBV5-6, TRBV5-1 and TRBV20-1.

The specimen was blood. All receptors come from a girl between 5 and 17 years old with multiple sclerosis.

The chain has TRBV7-8 and TRBJ1-1; D is possibly TRBD1 (6 bases). The CDR3 runs to 14 residues. From germline, CDR1 is SGHVS and CDR2 FQNEAQ. V gave up 5 bases and J gave up 4 bases, with 14 bases separating them. CDR3 in DNA: TGTGCCAGCAGCACCGGGACAAAAATCACTGAAGCTTTCTTT. Encoded protein: CASSTGTKITEAFF.

The rearrangement joins TRBV5-5 to TRBJ2-7, with 10 bases matching TRBD2. Germline V gives CDR1 SGHKS, CDR2 YYEKEE (reference sequence). CDR3 length equals 15 residues. The V and J ends lost 4 bases and 5 bases, in that order; junction bases with no gene match: 9. The CDR3 bases are TGTGCCAGCAGCCTACCGGGACTAGCGTTCCACGAGCAGTACTTC. It yields the protein CASSLPGLAFHEQYF. Variable domain in full (rest from reference TRBV5-5 and TRBJ2-7): DAGVTQSPTHLIKTRGQQVTLRCSPISGHKSVSWYQQVLGQGPQFIFQYYEKEERGRGNFPDRFSARQFPNYSSELNVNALLLGDSALYLCASSLPGLAFHEQYFGPGTRLTVT.

The chain employs TRBV6-6 and TRBJ2-6; D tentatively fits TRBD1 or TRBD2 (5 bases each). V lost 4 bases, J lost 4 bases, and 11 bases lay in between. The CDR3 has 15 amino acids. Germline lookup yields CDR1 MNHNY and CDR2 SVGAGI (reference sequence). The CDR3 nucleotides read TGTGCCAGCAGTTGGGACCCGGCGGGGGCCAACGTCCTGACTTTC. Its translation is CASSWDPAGANVLTF.

The J gene is TRBJ2-7, the V gene TRBV12-3 or TRBV12-4; D gene uncertain. Trimming pared 5 bases from V and 7 bases from J, leaving 15 bases between. The CDR3 has 13 residues. The CDR3 loop is CASSGRARWEQYF. Here the CDR3 DNA reads TGTGCCAGCAGTGGACGGGCCCGTTGGGAGCAGTACTTC.

Remarks on this clonotype: A read error may produce the germline difference seen at one junction end. This chain links TRBV3-1 with TRBJ2-7; D could derive from TRBD1 or TRBD2 (5 bases each). Germline CDR1 is LGHDT and CDR2 is YNNKEL (reference sequence). The CDR3 contains 15 residues. The CDR3 sequence: CASSQDARGTYERYF. In DNA, the CDR3 is TGTGCCAGCAGCCAAGACGCCAGAGGGACCTACGAGCGGTACTTC.

With regard to this clonotype: One end of the junction is discordant with germline, which a read error may explain. This sequence joins TRBV7-9 and TRBJ1-1, with D perhaps TRBD1 (6 bases). Germline assignment: CDR1 SEHNR and CDR2 FQNEAQ (reference sequence). The CDR3 sequence is 15 residues long. CDR3 in DNA: TGTGCCAGCAGCTTAGTAGGCAGGGGAGACACTGAAACTTTCTTT. Translated: CASSLVGRGDTETFF.

This clonotype was found once. The chain is built from TRBV20-1 and TRBJ2-7; D possibly corresponds to TRBD2 (6 bases). CDR3 length equals 17 residues. Germline loops: CDR1 DFQATT, CDR2 SNEGSKA (reference sequence). V was shortened by 0 bases and J by 4 bases, with 22 bases between the two germline ends. The CDR3 nucleotides are TGCAGTGCTAGAGATTTTAATCGTGTCGGGAGTGATTACGAGCAGTACTTC. Encoded protein: CSARDFNRVGSDYEQYF.

The J gene is TRBJ2-5, the V gene TRBV7-2, with D unclear. Germline CDR1 is SGHTA and CDR2 is FQGNSA. The CDR3 spans 15 residues. Trimming cost V 5 bases and J 4 bases, with 17 bases left between them. CDR3 sequence reads: CASSPQSRVRETQYF. CDR3 DNA: TGTGCCAGCAGCCCCCAATCTCGGGTGCGAGAGACCCAGTACTTC.

This clonotype was detected a few times. V usage is TRBV18 and J usage is TRBJ1-4, with TRBD1 matching over 8 bases. The germline gives CDR1 KGHSH, CDR2 LQKENI. The J segment lost 7 bases and the V segment lost 2 bases, leaving 12 bases of the junction unmatched. The CDR3 totals 17 residues. CDR3 residues: CASSPVVSGTGREKLFF. In nucleotides, the CDR3 is TGTGCCAGCTCACCAGTGGTTTCTGGGACAGGTCGTGAAAAACTGTTTTTT.

The rearrangement joins TRBV5-1 to TRBJ2-3; D may be TRBD2 (5 bases). The CDR3 spans 16 residues. Germline V gene data show CDR1 as SGHRS and CDR2 as YFSETQ. V lost 1 base and J 0 bases, leaving 12 bases between the germline ends. The CDR3 spells CASSLSGSRSTDTQYF. In DNA, the CDR3 is TGCGCCAGCAGCTTGTCTGGGAGCAGGAGCACAGATACGCAGTATTTT.

This clonotype was recorded at least ten times. The chain employs TRBV6-5 and TRBJ1-2; D may be TRBD1 (6 bases). Germline CDR1 and CDR2: MNHEY and SVGAGI. Deletions cut 6 bases from V and 4 bases from J, with 12 bases between. This CDR3 comprises 13 residues. CDR3 sequence: CASSPTGSYGYTF. In nucleotides, the CDR3 is TGTGCCAGCAGCCCGACAGGAAGCTATGGCTACACCTTC.

J is TRBJ1-2 and V is TRBV12-3 or TRBV12-4, with a tentative D call TRBD1 (5 bases). Trimming cost V 5 bases and J 6 bases, with 7 bases left between them. This CDR3 has 11 residues. The CDR3 sequence is CASSAGHGYTF. The CDR3 DNA follows: TGTGCCAGCAGTGCAGGGCATGGCTACACCTTC.

This clonotype turned up a few times. The chain couples TRBV4-3 to TRBJ2-7, with D hard to call. V lost 0 bases and J 7 bases, leaving 13 bases between the germline ends. Germline V CDR1 and CDR2: LGHNA, YSLEER. This CDR3 spans 14 amino acids. CDR3 sequence (DNA): TGCGCCAGCAGCCAAGAGTTAGGGCCACGGGAGCAGTACTTC. Translated, it gives CASSQELGPREQYF.

A note on this clonotype: Given a much more abundant clone one base away, this may be a read error. This chain links TRBV27 with TRBJ2-3, with a possible D match to TRBD1 (5 bases). Trimming took off 5 bases at V and 1 base at J, with 19 bases between the two ends. The CDR3 consists of 17 residues. Looked up from germline, CDR1 is MNHEY and CDR2 is SMNVEV (reference sequence). The CDR3 DNA reads TGTGCCAGCAGTCTAAGGGGATTCACTCCGGGCACAGATACGCAGTATTTT. Translating gives CASSLRGFTPGTDTQYF.